Listed below are T cell receptor beta chains from one sample, sequenced in a study of cytomegalovirus exposure and HLA in healthy donors. Sequenced by immunoSEQ multiplex PCR; TCRdb stores in-frame clones only, minus some. This sample has 100,000 to 150,000 clones, with over 65% found just once. Material: PBMCs. These receptors were obtained from a man aged 35-49 years in good health and CMV-seropositive. CDR3s include the opening cysteine and the closing phenylalanine or tryptophan.

v_call	j_call	cdr3_aa
TRBV27	TRBJ2-1	CASSPLADSYNEQFF
TRBV4-2	TRBJ2-7	CASSPVQVGYEQYF
TRBV19	TRBJ2-3	CASSGKRGAGTDTQYF
TRBV12-5	TRBJ1-1	CASGPGTLNTEAFF
TRBV30	TRBJ2-2	CAHDGAATGELFF
TRBV6-1	TRBJ1-2	CASTESRDRGRNYGYTF
TRBV15	TRBJ1-1	CATSREPTTEAFF
TRBV6-5	TRBJ2-7	CASSWTGDSYEQYF
TRBV14	TRBJ1-2	CASSQDGDTFTNGYTF
TRBV7-8	-	CASSLSYEQYF
TRBV7-9	TRBJ1-2	CASSSGGVQPGSGYTF
TRBV7-9	TRBJ2-3	CASSLAGQGTDTQYF
TRBV6-1	TRBJ1-1	CASSEYRGNTEAFF
TRBV14	TRBJ2-3	CASSQDQGRADTQYF
TRBV21-1	TRBJ2-1	CASSAQTSGGVSSYNEQFF
TRBV6-1	TRBJ2-7	CASSRDYEQYF
TRBV6-4	TRBJ1-1	CASSDSPGLNTEAFF
TRBV27	TRBJ2-5	CASSSMRKARETQYF
TRBV27	TRBJ2-1	CASRVTSGGARHQTYNEQFF
TRBV15	TRBJ2-2	CATSGGARATGELFF
TRBV23-1	TRBJ2-3	CASSQEADSDTQYF
TRBV12-5	TRBJ2-3	CASDRGVGTDTQYF
TRBV15	TRBJ2-7	CATSRTAGRRLYEQYF
TRBV4-1	TRBJ2-1	CASSQETGGYRNEQFF
TRBV5-1	TRBJ2-7	CASRTGFYEQYF
TRBV5-5	TRBJ1-6	CASSRGTGSTPLHF
TRBV5-1	TRBJ2-7	CASSLDSGMSYEQYF
TRBV9	TRBJ1-2	CASSVLTTGSSSYGYTF
TRBV15	TRBJ1-4	CATSRGTGDGTNEKLFF
TRBV7-6	TRBJ1-5	CASIPLENSNQPQHF
TRBV7-9	TRBJ1-2	CASSLGGDMAVSTF
TRBV29-1	TRBJ1-5	CSAGQENQPQHF
TRBV11-2	TRBJ1-1	CASSKGQYPEAFF
TRBV6-1	TRBJ1-5	CASSEWGLGRGRNQPQHF
TRBV27	TRBJ1-1	CASSPQGFTEAFF
TRBV14	TRBJ2-2	CASSLGLGPGELFF
TRBV10-1	TRBJ2-3	CASSEWGPGNTDTQYF
TRBV5-6	TRBJ2-2	CASTPRAKNTGELFF
TRBV29-1	TRBJ1-5	CSVRDNYNQPQHF
TRBV7-6	TRBJ2-1	CASMLAGGLPNEQFF
TRBV5-4	TRBJ1-2	CASSPTGNDYTF
TRBV7-8	TRBJ2-5	CASSPVAAEETQYF
TRBV5-6	TRBJ1-4	CASSSRGRVEKLFF
TRBV2	TRBJ1-3	CASHENSGNTIYF
TRBV30	TRBJ2-2	CAWTEEAGQTGELFF